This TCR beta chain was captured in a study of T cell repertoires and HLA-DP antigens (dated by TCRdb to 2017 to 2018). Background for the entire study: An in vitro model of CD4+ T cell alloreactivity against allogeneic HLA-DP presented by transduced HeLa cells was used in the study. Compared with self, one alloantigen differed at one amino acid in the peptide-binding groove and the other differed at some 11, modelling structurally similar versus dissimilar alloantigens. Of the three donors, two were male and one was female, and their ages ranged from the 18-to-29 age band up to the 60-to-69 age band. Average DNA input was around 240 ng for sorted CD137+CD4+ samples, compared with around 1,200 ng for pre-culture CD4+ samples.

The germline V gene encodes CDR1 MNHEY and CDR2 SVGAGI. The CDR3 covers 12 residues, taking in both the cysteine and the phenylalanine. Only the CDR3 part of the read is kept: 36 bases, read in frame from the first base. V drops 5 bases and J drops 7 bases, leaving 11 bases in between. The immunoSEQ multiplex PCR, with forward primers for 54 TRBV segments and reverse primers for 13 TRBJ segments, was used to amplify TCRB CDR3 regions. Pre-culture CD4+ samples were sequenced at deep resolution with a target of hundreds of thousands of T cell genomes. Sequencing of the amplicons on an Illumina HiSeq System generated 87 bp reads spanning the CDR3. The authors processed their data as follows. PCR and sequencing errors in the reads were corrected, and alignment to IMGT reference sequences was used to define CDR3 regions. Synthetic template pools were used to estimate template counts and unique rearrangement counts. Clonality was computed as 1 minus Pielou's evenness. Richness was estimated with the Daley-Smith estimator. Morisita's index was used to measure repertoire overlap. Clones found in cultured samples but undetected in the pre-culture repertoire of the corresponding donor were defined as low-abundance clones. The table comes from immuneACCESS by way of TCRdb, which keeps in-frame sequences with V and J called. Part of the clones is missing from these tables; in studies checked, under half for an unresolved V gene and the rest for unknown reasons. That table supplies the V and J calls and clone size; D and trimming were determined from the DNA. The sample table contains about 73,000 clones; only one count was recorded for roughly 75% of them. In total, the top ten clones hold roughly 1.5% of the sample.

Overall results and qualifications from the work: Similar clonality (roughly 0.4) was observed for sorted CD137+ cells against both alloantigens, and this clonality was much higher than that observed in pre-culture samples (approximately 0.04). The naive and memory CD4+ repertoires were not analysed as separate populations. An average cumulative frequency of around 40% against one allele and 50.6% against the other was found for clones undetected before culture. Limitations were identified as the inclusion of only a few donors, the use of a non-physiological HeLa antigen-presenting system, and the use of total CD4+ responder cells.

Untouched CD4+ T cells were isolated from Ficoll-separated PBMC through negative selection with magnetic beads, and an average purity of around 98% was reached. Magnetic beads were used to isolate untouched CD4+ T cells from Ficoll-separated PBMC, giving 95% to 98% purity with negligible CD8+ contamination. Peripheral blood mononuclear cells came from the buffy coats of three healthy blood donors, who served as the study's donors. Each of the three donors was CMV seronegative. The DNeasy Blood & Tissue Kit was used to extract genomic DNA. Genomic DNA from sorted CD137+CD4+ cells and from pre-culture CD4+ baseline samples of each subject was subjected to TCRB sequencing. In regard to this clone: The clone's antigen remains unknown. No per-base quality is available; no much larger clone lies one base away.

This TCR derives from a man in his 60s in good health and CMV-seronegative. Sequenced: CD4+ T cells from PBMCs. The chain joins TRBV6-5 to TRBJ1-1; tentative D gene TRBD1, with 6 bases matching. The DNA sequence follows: TGTGCCAGCAGTACCGGGGGCCGTGAAGCTTTCTTT. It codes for CASSTGGREAFF.